This T cell receptor (beta chain) was recorded in a study of T cells in Graves' hyperthyroidism and ophthalmopathy. After removal of 1 base from V and 3 bases from J, the junction contained 7 bases not matched to a gene. Germline CDR1 SEHNR, CDR2 FQNEAQ (reference sequence). This CDR3 is 16 amino acids long. Ophthalmopathy patients had Clinical Activity Score at least 3, NOSPECS grade at least 4, duration under 3 months. This clonotype was recorded at least ten times. It was RNA transcripts that yielded the amplified TCR beta CDR3 regions. The HTBI primer set drove a first-round RT-PCR of the TCR CDR3. TCRdb used MiXCR to reprocess the multiplex PCR reads, holding one entry per CDR3 protein. The table records hundreds of thousands of distinct CDR3 sequences, roughly 15% of them present only once.

Sequencing was performed on blood. This chain connects TRBV7-9 to TRBJ2-7; TRBD1 matches 9 bases. This clonotype originated in a woman aged 50 to 60 with Graves' ophthalmopathy. The DNA of the CDR3 is TGTGCCAGCAGCTTAGATGGGCGACAGGGGGGCTACGAGCAGTACTTC. This codes for CASSLDGRQGGYEQYF.